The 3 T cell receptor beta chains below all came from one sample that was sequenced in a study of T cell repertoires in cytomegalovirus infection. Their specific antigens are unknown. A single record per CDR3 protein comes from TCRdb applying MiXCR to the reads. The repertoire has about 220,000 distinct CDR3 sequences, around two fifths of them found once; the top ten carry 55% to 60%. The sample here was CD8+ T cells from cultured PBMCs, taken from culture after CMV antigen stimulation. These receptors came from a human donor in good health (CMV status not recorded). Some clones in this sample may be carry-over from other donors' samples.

The CDR3 DNA follows: TGCAGCGTTGAATACCCCCTCTTAAACTCCTACGAGCAGTACTTC. Its protein is CSVEYPLLNSYEQYF. The chain carries TRBV29-1 and TRBJ2-7; D remains unclear. This CDR3 comprises 15 residues. In germline, CDR1 is SQVTM, CDR2 ANQGSEA. Trimming took 2 bases from V and 0 from J, leaving 14 bases between them.

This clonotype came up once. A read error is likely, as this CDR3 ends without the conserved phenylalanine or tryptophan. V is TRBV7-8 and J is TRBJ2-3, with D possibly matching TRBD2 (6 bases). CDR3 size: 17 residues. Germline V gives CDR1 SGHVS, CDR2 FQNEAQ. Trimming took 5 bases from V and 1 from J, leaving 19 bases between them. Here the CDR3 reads CASSPMATGVGTDTQYL. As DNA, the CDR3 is TGTGCCAGCAGCCCGATGGCCACGGGGGTCGGCACAGATACGCAGTATTTA.

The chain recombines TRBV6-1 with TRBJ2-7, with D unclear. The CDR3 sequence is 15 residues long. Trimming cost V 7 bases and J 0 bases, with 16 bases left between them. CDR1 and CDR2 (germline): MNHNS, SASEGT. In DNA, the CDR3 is TGTGCCAGCACTTCGCCCCTTCCCCCCTCCTACGAGCAGTACTTC. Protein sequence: CASTSPLPPSYEQYF.